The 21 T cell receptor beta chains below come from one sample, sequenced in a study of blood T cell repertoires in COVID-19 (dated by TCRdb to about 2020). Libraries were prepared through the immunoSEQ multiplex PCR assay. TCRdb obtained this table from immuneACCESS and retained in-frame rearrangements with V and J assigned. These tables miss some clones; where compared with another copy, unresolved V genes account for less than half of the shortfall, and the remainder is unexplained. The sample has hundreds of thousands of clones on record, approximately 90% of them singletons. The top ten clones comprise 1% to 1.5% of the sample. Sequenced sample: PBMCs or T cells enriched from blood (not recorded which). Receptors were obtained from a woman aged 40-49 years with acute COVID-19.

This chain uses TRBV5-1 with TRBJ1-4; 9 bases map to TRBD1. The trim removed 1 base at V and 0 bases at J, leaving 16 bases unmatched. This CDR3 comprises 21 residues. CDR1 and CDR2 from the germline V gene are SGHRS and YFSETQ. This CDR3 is CASSLNPMTGGTLSTNEKLFF. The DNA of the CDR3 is TGCGCCAGCAGCTTGAACCCCATGACAGGGGGAACCCTCTCAACTAATGAAAAACTGTTTTTT.

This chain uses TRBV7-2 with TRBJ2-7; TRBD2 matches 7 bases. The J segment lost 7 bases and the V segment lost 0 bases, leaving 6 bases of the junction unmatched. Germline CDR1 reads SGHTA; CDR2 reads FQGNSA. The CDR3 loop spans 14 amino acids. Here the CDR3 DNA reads TGTGCCAGCAGCTTAGCGCGAGAGCGGGAAGAGCAGTACGTC. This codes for CASSLAREREEQYV.

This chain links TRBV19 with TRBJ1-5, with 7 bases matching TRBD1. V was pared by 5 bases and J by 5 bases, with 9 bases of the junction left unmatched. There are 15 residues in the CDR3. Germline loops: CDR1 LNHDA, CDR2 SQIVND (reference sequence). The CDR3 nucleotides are TGTGCCAGTAGTGCCGGACAGGTTTTCGATCAGCCCCAGCATTTT. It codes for CASSAGQVFDQPQHF.

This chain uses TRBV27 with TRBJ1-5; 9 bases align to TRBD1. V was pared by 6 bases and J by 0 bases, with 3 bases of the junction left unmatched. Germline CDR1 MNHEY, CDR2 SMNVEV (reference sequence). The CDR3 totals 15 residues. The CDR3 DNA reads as TGTGCCAGCAGACGACAGGGGGATAGCAATCAGCCCCAGCATTTT. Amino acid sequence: CASRRQGDSNQPQHF.

The CDR3 sequence: CSVSDRGANGYTF. The CDR3 DNA follows: TGCAGCGTCTCGGACAGGGGGGCAAATGGCTACACCTTC. V and J are TRBV29-1 and TRBJ1-2; 10 bases fit TRBD1. J lost 6 bases, V lost 6 bases, and 7 bases had no gene match. Germline-derived CDR1 and CDR2 are SQVTM and ANQGSEA. This CDR3 is built from 13 residues.

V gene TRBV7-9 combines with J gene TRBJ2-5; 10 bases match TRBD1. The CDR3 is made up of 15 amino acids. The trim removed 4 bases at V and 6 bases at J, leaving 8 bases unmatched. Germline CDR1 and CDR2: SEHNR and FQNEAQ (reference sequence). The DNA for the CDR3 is TGTGCCAGCAGCTCAGTGGGGACAGGGGTGAAGACCCAGTACTTC. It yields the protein CASSSVGTGVKTQYF.

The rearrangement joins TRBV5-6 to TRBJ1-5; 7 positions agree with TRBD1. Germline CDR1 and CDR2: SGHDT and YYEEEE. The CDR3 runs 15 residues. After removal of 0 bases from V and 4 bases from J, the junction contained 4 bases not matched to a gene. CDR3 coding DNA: TGTGCCAGCAGCTTGGGGGCAGGGGGGAATCAGCCCCAGCATTTT. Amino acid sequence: CASSLGAGGNQPQHF.

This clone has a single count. The CDR3 coding sequence is TGCGCCAGCAGCTTGGGACAGAGCCACTCTGGAAACACCATATATTTT. Amino acids: CASSLGQSHSGNTIYF. This sequence joins TRBV5-1 and TRBJ1-3, with D perhaps TRBD1 (5 bases). CDR1 and CDR2 (germline): SGHRS, YFSETQ. The CDR3 sequence is 16 residues long. V was pared by 0 bases and J by 0 bases, with 10 bases between.

Written as DNA, the CDR3 is TGCAGCGTTTCTCAGGCATTGGGTGTCCAGAAAACCGGCTATGGCTACACCTTC. It is translated as CSVSQALGVQKTGYGYTF. This sequence joins TRBV29-1 and TRBJ1-2; D unresolved. This CDR3 has 18 residues. Germline V gene lookup returns CDR1 SQVTM and CDR2 ANQGSEA. Trimming pared 5 bases from V and 4 bases from J, leaving 29 bases between. The full variable domain, with the rest looked up from reference TRBV29-1 and TRBJ1-2, is SAVISQKPSRDICQRGTSLTIQCQVDSQVTMMFWYRQQPGQSLTLIATANQGSEATYESGFVIDKFPISRPNLTFSTLTVSNMSPEDSSIYLCSVSQALGVQKTGYGYTFGSGTRLTVV.

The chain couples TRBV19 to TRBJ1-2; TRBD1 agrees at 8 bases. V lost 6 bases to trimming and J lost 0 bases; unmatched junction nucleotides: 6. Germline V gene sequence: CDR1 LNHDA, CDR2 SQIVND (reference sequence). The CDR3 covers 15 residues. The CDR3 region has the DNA TGTGCCAGTAGCGGCAGGACAGGGACTAACTATGGCTACACCTTC. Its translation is CASSGRTGTNYGYTF.

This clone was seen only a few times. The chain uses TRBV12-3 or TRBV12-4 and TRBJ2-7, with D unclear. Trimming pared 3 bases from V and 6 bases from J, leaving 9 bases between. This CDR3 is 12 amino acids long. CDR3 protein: CASSFGFVEQYF. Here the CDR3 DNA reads TGTGCCAGCAGTTTCGGTTTCGTCGAGCAGTACTTC.

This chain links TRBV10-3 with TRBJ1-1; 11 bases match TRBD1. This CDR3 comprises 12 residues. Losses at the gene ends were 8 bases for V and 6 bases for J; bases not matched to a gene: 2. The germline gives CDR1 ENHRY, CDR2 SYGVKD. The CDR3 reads CAIGQGASEAFF. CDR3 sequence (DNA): TGTGCCATCGGACAGGGGGCATCTGAAGCTTTCTTT.

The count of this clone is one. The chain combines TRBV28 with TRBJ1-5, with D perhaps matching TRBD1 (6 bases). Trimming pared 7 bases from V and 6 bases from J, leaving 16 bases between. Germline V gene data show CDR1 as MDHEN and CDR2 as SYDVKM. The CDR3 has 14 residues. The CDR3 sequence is CASIWQGTSQPQHF. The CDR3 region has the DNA TGTGCCAGCATTTGGCAGGGGACCTCTCAGCCCCAGCATTTT.

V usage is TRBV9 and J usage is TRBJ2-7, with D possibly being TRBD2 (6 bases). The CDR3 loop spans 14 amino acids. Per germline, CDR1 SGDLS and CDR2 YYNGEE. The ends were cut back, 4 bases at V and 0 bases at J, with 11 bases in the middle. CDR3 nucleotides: TGTGCCAGCAGCACCCACGGGAGCTCCTACGAGCAGTACTTC. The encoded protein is CASSTHGSSYEQYF.

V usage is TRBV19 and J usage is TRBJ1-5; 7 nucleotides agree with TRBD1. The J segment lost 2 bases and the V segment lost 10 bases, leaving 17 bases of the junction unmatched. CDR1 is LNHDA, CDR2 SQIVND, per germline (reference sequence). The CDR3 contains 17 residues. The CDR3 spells CATFAGTANEGNQPQHF. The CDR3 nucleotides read TGTGCCACCTTCGCCGGGACAGCTAACGAAGGCAATCAGCCCCAGCATTTT.

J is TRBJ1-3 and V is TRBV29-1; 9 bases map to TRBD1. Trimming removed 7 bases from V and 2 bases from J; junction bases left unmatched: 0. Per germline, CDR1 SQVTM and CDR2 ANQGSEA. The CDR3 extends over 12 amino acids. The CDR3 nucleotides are TGCAGCGGGACAGGGGCTGGAAACACCATATATTTT. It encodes CSGTGAGNTIYF.

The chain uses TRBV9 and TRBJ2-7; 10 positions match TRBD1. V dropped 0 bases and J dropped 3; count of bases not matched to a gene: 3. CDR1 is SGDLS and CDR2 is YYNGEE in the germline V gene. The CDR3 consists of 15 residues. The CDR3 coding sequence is TGTGCCAGCAGCGTAGGGGGACAGGGGTTCTACGAGCAGTACTTC. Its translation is CASSVGGQGFYEQYF.

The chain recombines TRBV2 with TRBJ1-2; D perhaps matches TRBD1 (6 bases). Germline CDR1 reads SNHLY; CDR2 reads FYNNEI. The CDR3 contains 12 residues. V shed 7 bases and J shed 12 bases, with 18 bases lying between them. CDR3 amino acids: CASMGAGTLNTF. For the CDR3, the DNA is TGTGCCAGCATGGGGGCAGGCACGTTGAACACCTTC.

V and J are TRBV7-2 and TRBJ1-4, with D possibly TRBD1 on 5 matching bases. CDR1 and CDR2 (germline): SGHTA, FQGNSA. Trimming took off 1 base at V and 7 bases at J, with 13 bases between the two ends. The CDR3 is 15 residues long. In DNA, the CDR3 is TGTGCCAGCAGCTTAGGCGGGGCAAAGGGTGAAAAACTGTTTTTT. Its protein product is CASSLGGAKGEKLFF.

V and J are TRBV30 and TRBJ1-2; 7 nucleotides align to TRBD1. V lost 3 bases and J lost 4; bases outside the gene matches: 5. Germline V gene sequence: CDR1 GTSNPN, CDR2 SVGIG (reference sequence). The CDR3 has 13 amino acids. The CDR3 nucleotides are TGTGCCTGGAGGGAAGAGGGGGCCTATGGCTACACCTTC. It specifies CAWREEGAYGYTF.

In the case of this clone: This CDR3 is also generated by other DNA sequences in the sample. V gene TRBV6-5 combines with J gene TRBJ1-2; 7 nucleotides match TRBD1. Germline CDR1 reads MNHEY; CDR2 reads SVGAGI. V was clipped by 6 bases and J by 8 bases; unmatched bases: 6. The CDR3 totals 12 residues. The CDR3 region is CASSQQGRGYTF. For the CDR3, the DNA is TGTGCCAGCAGCCAACAGGGGAGAGGCTACACCTTC.